This entry features one T cell receptor (beta chain) sequence. Its specificity is unknown. The CDR3 covers 15 residues. J was trimmed by 3 bases and V by 1 base; bases with no gene match: 5. Germline loops: CDR1 SGHTA, CDR2 FQGNSA. The record originates from a study of shared clonotypes between healthy human individuals. Sequencing was at deep level. The DNA input per sorted-subset replicate PCR was about 180 ng, corresponding to some 30,000 T cell genomes. The data were produced by immunoSEQ multiplex PCR, yet TCRdb's version contains in-frame clones alone and is incomplete. The table has some 1 million clones, under 80% seen once; the top ten hold around 1.4%. The study enrolled healthy HIV-negative adults without recent acute infections or vaccinations as donors. Overall study results and limits: With a handful of donors compared, 4.5% to 6.5% of naive CD4 clonotypes were shared.

The specimen was memory CD4+ T cells sorted from blood. Subset in this sample: CD45RA-negative fraction. The source of this sequence is a man between 18 and 29 years old in good health. The genes are TRBV7-2 and TRBJ2-7, with 8 bases that match TRBD2. CDR3 loop: CASSLGAGGVYEQYF. In DNA, the CDR3 is TGTGCCAGCAGCTTAGGGGCGGGGGGCGTCTACGAGCAGTACTTC.